These 15 T cell receptor beta chains were all obtained from the same sample, sequenced in a study of blood T cell repertoires in COVID-19. The table came from immunoSEQ multiplex PCR; TCRdb's copy has only in-frame clones and leaves some out. The table records 270,000 or so clones, roughly 86% of them present only once. Sequencing was carried out using PBMCs or T cells enriched from blood (not recorded which). All receptors come from a woman under 30 who had recovered from COVID-19.

This clone was observed a single time. The V gene is TRBV30, the J gene TRBJ2-3; 9 positions match TRBD2. The ends lost 2 bases at V and 6 bases at J; junction bases unmatched: 6. The CDR3 totals 14 residues. CDR1 GTSNPN and CDR2 SVGIG come from the germline V gene (reference sequence). The CDR3 region is CAWSFSGGWDTQYF. CDR3 DNA sequence: TGTGCCTGGAGTTTTAGCGGGGGTTGGGATACGCAGTATTTT.

The V call is TRBV7-2, the J call TRBJ2-7, with a tentative D call TRBD2 (6 bases). From germline, CDR1 is SGHTA and CDR2 FQGNSA. V was pared by 4 bases and J by 2 bases, with 9 bases between. This CDR3 comprises 13 residues. The CDR3 DNA sequence: TGTGCCAGCAGCTCCCAGCGGGCCTACGAGCAGTACTTC. This encodes CASSSQRAYEQYF. Full variable domain (remainder filled in from reference TRBV7-2 and TRBJ2-7): GAGVSQSPSNKVTEKGKDVELRCDPISGHTALYWYRQSLGQGLEFLIYFQGNSAPDKSGLPSDRFSAERTGGSVSTLTIQRTQQEDSAVYLCASSSQRAYEQYFGPGTRLTVT.

The genes are TRBV14 and TRBJ2-3; possibly TRBD2 for D (5 bases). Germline CDR1 reads SGHDN; CDR2 reads FVKESK. CDR3 length: 12 residues. V was pared by 3 bases and J by 8 bases, with 9 bases between. CDR3 residues: CASSHGEATQYF. In nucleotides, the CDR3 is TGTGCCAGCAGCCACGGGGAAGCTACGCAGTATTTT.

This clone was detected once. In DNA form, the CDR3 reads TGTGCCAGCAGCTTTAATACGGGGGGACCCTACAATGAGCAGTTCTTC. Its protein is CASSFNTGGPYNEQFF. The V gene is TRBV11-3, the J gene TRBJ2-1; TRBD2 matches at 7 bases. The junction had 7 bases not matched to a gene; V was cut back by 3 bases and J by 2 bases. Germline V gene sequence: CDR1 SGHNT, CDR2 YENEEA. The CDR3 totals 16 residues.

The chain couples TRBV11-2 to TRBJ2-7; a weak D match, TRBD2 (6 bases). V lost 0 bases and J lost 0, with 12 bases in between. This CDR3 spans 16 amino acids. Looked up from germline, CDR1 is SGHAT and CDR2 is FQNNGV. The CDR3 DNA is TGTGCCAGCAGCTTAGATATGCTAGCGCACTCCTACGAGCAGTACTTC. It translates to CASSLDMLAHSYEQYF.

To note about this clone: Other DNA sequences in the sample encode the same CDR3. J is TRBJ2-3 and V is TRBV28; 7 bases fit TRBD1. The CDR3 spans 15 residues. The ends lost 2 bases at V and 1 base at J; junction bases unmatched: 3. Germline V gene sequence: CDR1 MDHEN, CDR2 SYDVKM. The DNA of the CDR3 is TGTGCCAGCAGTTTACGGACAGGAGGCACAGATACGCAGTATTTT. This codes for CASSLRTGGTDTQYF.

The gene calls are TRBV12-5 and TRBJ2-3; a weak D match, TRBD1 (5 bases). V dropped 3 bases and J dropped 14 bases, with 12 bases sitting between them. Germline CDR1 reads LGHNT; CDR2 reads FRNRAP. CDR3 length equals 11 residues. The CDR3, as DNA: TGTGCTAGTGGTTTACAGGTTTTTCCGTATTTT. Residues: CASGLQVFPYF.

V usage is TRBV5-4 and J usage is TRBJ1-1, with D maybe TRBD1 (5 bases). The CDR3 sequence is 16 residues long. The V and J ends lost 4 bases and 2 bases respectively, with 18 bases between them. In germline, CDR1 is SGHNT, CDR2 YYREEE (reference sequence). CDR3 sequence reads: CASSRRRQSFNTEAFF. DNA for the CDR3: TGTGCCAGCAGCCGAAGAAGACAGTCCTTTAACACTGAAGCTTTCTTT.

This chain uses TRBV28 with TRBJ1-5; maybe TRBD1 (6 bases). Trimming took off 6 bases at V and 3 bases at J, with 12 bases between the two ends. The V gene's germline CDR1 is MDHEN and CDR2 SYDVKM. This CDR3 is 14 amino acids long. The CDR3 DNA reads as TGTGCCAGCAGCCCTACAGGGTACAATCAGCCCCAGCATTTT. It encodes CASSPTGYNQPQHF.

This chain joins TRBV5-5 and TRBJ1-2, with TRBD1 as a possible D gene (6 bases). CDR3 length: 14 amino acids. V was trimmed by 4 bases and J by 7 bases, leaving 17 bases between them. The germline V gene encodes CDR1 SGHKS and CDR2 YYEKEE (reference sequence). CDR3 residues: CASSPSGQGSGYTF. In DNA form, the CDR3 reads TGTGCCAGCAGCCCCTCCGGGCAGGGGTCTGGCTACACCTTC. Looking up the rest from reference TRBV5-5 and TRBJ1-2 gives the full variable domain: DAGVTQSPTHLIKTRGQQVTLRCSPISGHKSVSWYQQVLGQGPQFIFQYYEKEERGRGNFPDRFSARQFPNYSSELNVNALLLGDSALYLCASSPSGQGSGYTFGSGTRLTVV.

The chain joins TRBV27 to TRBJ2-1; perhaps TRBD2 as D (6 bases). V was trimmed by 4 bases and J by 8 bases, leaving 21 bases between them. The CDR3 loop spans 16 amino acids. CDR1 is MNHEY, CDR2 SMNVEV, per germline (reference sequence). CDR3 bases: TGTGCCAGCAGTTCGGCCTCCAAACTACTAGCTCATGAGCAGTTCTTC. Translating it yields CASSSASKLLAHEQFF.

CDR3 DNA: TGTGCCAGTAGCGCCTCACAGCAATCCTACGAGCAGTACTTC. Translated, it gives CASSASQQSYEQYF. The chain carries TRBV19 and TRBJ2-7, with D unclear. This CDR3 contains 14 residues. Looked up from germline, CDR1 is LNHDA and CDR2 is SQIVND (reference sequence). The germline V and J ends were trimmed by 6 bases and 1 base, with 13 bases remaining between them.

This rearrangement joins TRBV9 to TRBJ2-1, with D maybe TRBD1 (6 bases). This CDR3 is 18 amino acids long. Germline CDR1 is SGDLS and CDR2 is YYNGEE. The V end lost 1 base, the J end lost 2 bases, and 19 bases lay between the germline ends. CDR3: CASSVSKAGASTYNEQFF. In DNA form, the CDR3 reads TGTGCCAGCAGCGTATCAAAAGCAGGGGCTAGCACCTACAATGAGCAGTTCTTC.

This clone was counted between two and nine times. This chain joins TRBV29-1 and TRBJ2-3, with 12 bases identical to TRBD1. Germline CDR1 reads SQVTM; CDR2 reads ANQGSEA. The ends lost 2 bases at V and 4 bases at J; junction bases unmatched: 1. The CDR3 is 14 amino acids. The CDR3 DNA sequence: TGCAGCGTTGAAAGGGACAGGGGGCCAGATACGCAGTATTTT. It yields the protein CSVERDRGPDTQYF.

This clone was picked up a small number of times. This chain uses TRBV28 with TRBJ2-7; perhaps TRBD1 as D (5 bases). Trimming left V 8 bases short and J 3 bases short, with 14 bases between. Germline values: CDR1 MDHEN, CDR2 SYDVKM. The CDR3 is 13 amino acids. The CDR3 sequence: CASQRQGGYEQYF. The CDR3 bases are TGTGCCAGCCAACGGCAGGGTGGCTACGAGCAGTACTTC. Looking up the rest from reference TRBV28 and TRBJ2-7 gives the full variable domain: DVKVTQSSRYLVKRTGEKVFLECVQDMDHENMFWYRQDPGLGLRLIYFSYDVKMKEKGDIPEGYSVSREKKERFSLILESASTNQTSMYLCASQRQGGYEQYFGPGTRLTVT.